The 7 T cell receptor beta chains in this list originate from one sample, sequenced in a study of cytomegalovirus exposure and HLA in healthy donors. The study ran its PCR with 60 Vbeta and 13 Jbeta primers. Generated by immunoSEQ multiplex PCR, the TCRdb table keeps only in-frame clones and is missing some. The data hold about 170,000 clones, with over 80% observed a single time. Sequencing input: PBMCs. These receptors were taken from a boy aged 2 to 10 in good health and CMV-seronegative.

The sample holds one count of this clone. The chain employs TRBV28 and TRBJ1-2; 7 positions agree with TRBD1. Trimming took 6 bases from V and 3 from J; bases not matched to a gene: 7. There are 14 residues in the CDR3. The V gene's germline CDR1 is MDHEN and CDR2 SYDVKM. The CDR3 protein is CASSLQGRDYGYTF. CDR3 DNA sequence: TGTGCCAGCAGCTTACAGGGGAGGGACTATGGCTACACCTTC.

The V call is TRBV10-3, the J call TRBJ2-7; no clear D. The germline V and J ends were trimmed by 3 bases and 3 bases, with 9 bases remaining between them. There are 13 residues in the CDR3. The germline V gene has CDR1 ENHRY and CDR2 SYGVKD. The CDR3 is CAISDQLIYEQYF. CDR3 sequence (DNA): TGTGCCATCAGTGATCAACTAATCTACGAGCAGTACTTC.

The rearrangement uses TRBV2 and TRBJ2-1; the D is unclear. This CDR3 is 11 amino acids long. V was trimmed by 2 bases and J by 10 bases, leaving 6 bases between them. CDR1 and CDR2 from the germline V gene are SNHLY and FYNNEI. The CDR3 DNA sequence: TGTGCCAGCAGTGAATCTCTGGAGCAGTTCTTC. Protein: CASSESLEQFF. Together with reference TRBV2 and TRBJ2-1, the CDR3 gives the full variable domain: EPEVTQTPSHQVTQMGQEVILRCVPISNHLYFYWYRQILGQKVEFLVSFYNNEISEKSEIFDDQFSVERPDGSNFTLKIRSTKLEDSAMYFCASSESLEQFFGPGTRLTVL.

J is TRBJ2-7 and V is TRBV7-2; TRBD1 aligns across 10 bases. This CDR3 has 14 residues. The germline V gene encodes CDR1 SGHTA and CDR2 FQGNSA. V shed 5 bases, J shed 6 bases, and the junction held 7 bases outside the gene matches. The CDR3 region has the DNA TGTGCCAGCAGCCAGGGACAGGGGACAGGCGAGCAGTACTTC. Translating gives CASSQGQGTGEQYF.

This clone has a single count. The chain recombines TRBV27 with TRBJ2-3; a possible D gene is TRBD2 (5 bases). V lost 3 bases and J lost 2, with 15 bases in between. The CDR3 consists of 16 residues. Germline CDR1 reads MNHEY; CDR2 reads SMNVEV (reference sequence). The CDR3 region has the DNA TGTGCCAGCAGTTTTCGAGGGATGGCCACCACAGATACGCAGTATTTT. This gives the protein CASSFRGMATTDTQYF.

The CDR3 nucleotides are TGTGCCAGCAGCTGGGGGACAGGGTCCGGGGAGCTGTTTTTT. Its translation: CASSWGTGSGELFF. This chain uses TRBV11-3 with TRBJ2-2; 9 positions match TRBD1. The CDR3 runs to 14 residues. Germline CDR1 SGHNT, CDR2 YENEEA. With V trimmed by 4 bases and J by 6 bases, 3 bases remained unmatched.

CDR3 coding DNA: TGCAGCGCCGAACACCGGGAACAGGGTTATGGCTACACCTTC. It yields the protein CSAEHREQGYGYTF. The chain employs TRBV29-1 and TRBJ1-2; possible D gene TRBD1, 6 bases. Between the trimmed V and J ends, which lost 7 bases and 5 bases, there was a span of 20 bases. The CDR3 totals 14 residues. Germline V gives CDR1 SQVTM, CDR2 ANQGSEA.